The rows below give T cell receptor beta chains drawn from one sample of a study of blood T cell repertoires in COVID-19. Profiling relied on immunoSEQ multiplex PCR, and the TCRdb table lists in-frame clones only, not all of them. The repertoire holds roughly 180,000 clones, approximately 79% seen once, with roughly 17% in the top ten. The source material was peripheral blood. These TCRs come from a man in his 60s with active or convalescent COVID-19. Each CDR3 is given with its conserved first and last residue. D genes are given only for firm matches. Clone size, where shown, is once, few, many, or a class for clones that have expanded.

>few|.|TRBJ2-2|TRBV27
TGTGCCAGCAGCATAATGGGGGGGACAATTAACACCGGGGAGCTGTTTTTT
CASSIMGGTINTGELFF
>.|.|TRBJ2-3|TRBV9
TGTGCCAGCAGCGTAGTCTCGCAGGGTGTAGCAGATACGCAGTATTTT
CASSVVSQGVADTQYF
>.|.|TRBJ1-1|TRBV7-3
TGTGCCAGCAGCACAAACAGGTACACTGAAGCTTTCTTT
CASSTNRYTEAFF
>.|.|TRBJ2-6|TRBV20-1
TGCAGTGCTAGTCAGACTACAGGGGCCAACGTCCTGACTTTC
CSASQTTGANVLTF
>many|TRBD1|TRBJ2-7|TRBV29-1
TGCAGCGTCAGAAACAGGGGTAGCTACCACGAGCAGTACTTC
CSVRNRGSYHEQYF
>.|.|TRBJ2-7|TRBV3-1/TRBV3-2
TGTGCCAGCAGCCAAGGGACAGCCTCCTACGAGCAGTACTTC
CASSQGTASYEQYF
>.|.|TRBJ1-5|TRBV19
TGTGCCAGTAGTAGCCAGCGGGTTGAGGAGCCCCAGCATTTT
CASSSQRVEEPQHF
>.|.|TRBJ2-5|TRBV6-5
TGTGCCAGCAGTTACTCGAGAGCGTGGGAGACCCAGTACTTC
CASSYSRAWETQYF
>.|.|TRBJ1-6|TRBV18
TGTGCCAGCTCACTATCAGGGACTGGGAGCCCCCTCCACTTT
CASSLSGTGSPLHF
>.|.|TRBJ1-4|TRBV2
TGTGCCAGCAGTGAAGGTCAGGGGCAAAGAGTGTTTTTT
CASSEGQGQRVFF
>.|.|TRBJ1-5|TRBV19
TGTGCCAGTCATAAGGGGGACGGCCAGCCCCAGCATTTT
CASHKGDGQPQHF
>.|.|TRBJ1-5|TRBV5-1
TGCGCCAGCAGTCCCTTGAGCAATCAGCCCCAGCATTTT
CASSPLSNQPQHF
>.|.|TRBJ2-1|TRBV9
TGTGCCAGCAGCGTTGGAGGGCTCTCCTACAATGAGCAGTTCTTC
CASSVGGLSYNEQFF
>.|.|TRBJ2-7|TRBV24-1
TGTGCCACCAGTGATTTGCGGGACTCCGTGCGGCAGTACTTC
CATSDLRDSVRQYF
>.|.|TRBJ2-1|TRBV12-3/TRBV12-4
TGTGCCACTACCTCCTACAATGAGCAGTTCTTC
CATTSYNEQFF
>.|.|TRBJ1-6|TRBV7-2
TGTGCCAGCAGCGCATCCGGTTCACCCCTCCACTTT
CASSASGSPLHF
>.|TRBD1|TRBJ1-2|TRBV5-1
TGCGCCAGCAGCTCGACAGGGGGGCATGGCTACACCTTC
CASSSTGGHGYTF
>.|.|TRBJ2-1|TRBV14
TGTGCCAGCAGCCAAACAGGGCTGTTTAACAATGAGCAGTTCTTC
CASSQTGLFNNEQFF
>.|.|TRBJ1-5|TRBV24-1
TGTGCCACCAGTGGAGAGGGAAGTCAGCCCCAGCATTTT
CATSGEGSQPQHF
>.|.|TRBJ1-5|TRBV12-5
TGTGCTAGTGGTTTGTGGGCCAGAAATCAGCCCCAGCATTTT
CASGLWARNQPQHF
>.|.|TRBJ1-4|TRBV2
TGTGCCAGCAGTAACAGTCGAGAAGGTGAAAAACTGTTTTTT
CASSNSREGEKLFF
>.|.|TRBJ1-1|TRBV6-5
TGTGCCAGCAGTTACGCGACTTTGTCCAACACTGAAGCTTTCTTT
CASSYATLSNTEAFF
>once|.|TRBJ1-1|TRBV30
TGTGCCTGGAGTGTATCAGGTCGGGGGAGATTATCTGAAGCTTTCTTT
CAWSVSGRGRLSEAFF
>.|.|TRBJ2-1|TRBV11-3
TGTGCCAGCAGCTACAGGGCGTCAAATGAGCAGTTCTTC
CASSYRASNEQFF
>once|.|TRBJ1-1|TRBV7-9
TGTGCCAGCAGTACTACCGCGGGGGCAGCTTTCTTT
CASSTTAGAAFF
>once|TRBD1|TRBJ1-5|TRBV15
TGTGCCACCAGCAGTCCCGGGACAGGGATCAATCAGCCCCAGCATTTT
CATSSPGTGINQPQHF
>.|.|TRBJ2-7|TRBV7-8
TGTGCCAGCAGCCCCAGGTCCGAGCAGTACTTC
CASSPRSEQYF
>.|.|TRBJ1-3|TRBV7-9
TGTGCCAGCAGCTTCACGGGCTCTGGAAACACCATATATTTT
CASSFTGSGNTIYF
>.|.|TRBJ2-7|TRBV10-3
TGTGCCATCAGTGGCGGGTCGGCCCACGAGCAGTACTTC
CAISGGSAHEQYF
>.|TRBD2|TRBJ2-7|TRBV27
TGTGCCAGCAGTGCACCCGGGACTAGTGCCTACGAGCAGTACTTC
CASSAPGTSAYEQYF
>.|.|TRBJ1-6|TRBV27
TGTGCCAGCAGTCTCCGACAGGCCTCCTATAATTCACCCCTCCACTTT
CASSLRQASYNSPLHF
>.|.|TRBJ1-1|TRBV28
TGTGCCAGCAGTTTAGTGGAGATTACTGAAGCTTTCTTT
CASSLVEITEAFF
>once|TRBD1|TRBJ2-3|TRBV29-1
TGCAGCGTTACGACAGGGGGTACGGATACGCAGTATTTT
CSVTTGGTDTQYF
>.|.|TRBJ2-3|TRBV10-3
TGTGCCATCAGTGTAGGGAGTCGGAATACGCAGTATTTT
CAISVGSRNTQYF
>once|TRBD1|TRBJ1-4|TRBV6-6
TGTGCCAGCAGTTACGGCGGGACAGGGGCGAGTGGACTGTTTTTT
CASSYGGTGASGLFF
>.|TRBD2|TRBJ2-1|TRBV6-6
TGTGCCAGCAGCCTGGGAGGGGTTCGCAATGAGCAGTTCTTC
CASSLGGVRNEQFF
>few|TRBD2|TRBJ2-1|TRBV7-8
TGTGCCAGCAGATCGAGCGGGAGCGGGTTGGATGAGCAGTTCTTC
CASRSSGSGLDEQFF
>.|.|TRBJ2-5|TRBV10-3
TGTGCCACCAGACTAGAAATCGAACGAGAGACCCAGTACTTC
CATRLEIERETQYF
>.|.|TRBJ1-2|TRBV15
TGTGCCACCGGGAGGGGATCCGGTGGCTACACCTTC
CATGRGSGGYTF
>.|TRBD2|TRBJ2-2|TRBV5-1
TGCGCCAGCAGCTTACTAGCGGGAGTGGGCACCGGGGAGCTGTTTTTT
CASSLLAGVGTGELFF
>.|.|TRBJ1-2|TRBV27
TGTGCCAGCAGGGGGCAGGGTAAGGATGGCTACACCTTC
CASRGQGKDGYTF
>.|TRBD2|TRBJ2-7|TRBV3-1/TRBV3-2
TGTGCCAGCAGCCAAGATGTCAAGCGGGAGGGCCTCGAGCAGTACTTC
CASSQDVKREGLEQYF
>many|TRBD2|TRBJ2-1|TRBV29-1
TGCAGCGTTGGAGGTCCAGCGGGGGGTCCCTACAATGAGCAGTTCTTC
CSVGGPAGGPYNEQFF
>once|.|TRBJ2-5|TRBV7-7
TGTGCCAGCAGCGTACCTGCGGGGACCCAGTACTTC
CASSVPAGTQYF
>once|TRBD1|TRBJ2-2|TRBV7-2
TGTGCCAGCAGCTTAGTCAGGGGGACCGGGGAGCTGTTTTTT
CASSLVRGTGELFF